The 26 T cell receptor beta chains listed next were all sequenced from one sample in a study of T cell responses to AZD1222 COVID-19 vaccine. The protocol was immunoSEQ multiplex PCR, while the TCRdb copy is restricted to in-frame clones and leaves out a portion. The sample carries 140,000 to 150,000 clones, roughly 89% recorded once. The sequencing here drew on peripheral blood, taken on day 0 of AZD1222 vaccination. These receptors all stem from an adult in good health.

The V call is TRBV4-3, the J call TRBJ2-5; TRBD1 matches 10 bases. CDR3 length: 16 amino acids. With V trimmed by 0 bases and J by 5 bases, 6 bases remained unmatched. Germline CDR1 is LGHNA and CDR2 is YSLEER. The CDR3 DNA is TGCGCCAGCAGCCAAGAGAGGGGACAGGGGTCCGAGACCCAGTACTTC. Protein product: CASSQERGQGSETQYF.

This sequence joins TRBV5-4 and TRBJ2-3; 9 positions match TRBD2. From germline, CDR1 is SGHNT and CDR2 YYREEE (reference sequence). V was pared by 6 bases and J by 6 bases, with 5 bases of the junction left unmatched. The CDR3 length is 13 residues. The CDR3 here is CASTRLAGDTQYF. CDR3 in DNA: TGTGCCAGCACACGCCTAGCGGGGGATACGCAGTATTTT. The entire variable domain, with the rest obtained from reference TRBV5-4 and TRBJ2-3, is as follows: ETGVTQSPTHLIKTRGQQVTLRCSSQSGHNTVSWYQQALGQGPQFIFQYYREEENGRGNFPPRFSGLQFPNYSSELNVNALELDDSALYLCASTRLAGDTQYFGPGTRLTVL.

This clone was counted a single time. CDR3 loop: CASSRGGNTEAFF. CDR3 bases: TGTGCCAGTAGTAGGGGAGGCAACACTGAAGCTTTCTTT. J is TRBJ1-1 and V is TRBV19; D is uncertain. This CDR3 has 13 residues. Trimming cost V 4 bases and J 2 bases, with 8 bases left between them. CDR1 LNHDA and CDR2 SQIVND come from the germline V gene (reference sequence). The full variable domain, completed using reference TRBV19 and TRBJ1-1, is DGGITQSPKYLFRKEGQNVTLSCEQNLNHDAMYWYRQDPGQGLRLIYYSQIVNDFQKGDIAEGYSVSREKKESFPLTVTSAQKNPTAFYLCASSRGGNTEAFFGQGTRLTVV.

CDR3 coding DNA: TGTGCCAGCTCCGAGGTAGGCACAGATACGCAGTATTTT. Amino acids: CASSEVGTDTQYF. The chain carries TRBV6-5 and TRBJ2-3; D is unresolved. The V end was cut by 8 bases, the J end by 1 base, with 10 bases between. Germline CDR1 and CDR2: MNHEY and SVGAGI. The CDR3 extends over 13 amino acids.

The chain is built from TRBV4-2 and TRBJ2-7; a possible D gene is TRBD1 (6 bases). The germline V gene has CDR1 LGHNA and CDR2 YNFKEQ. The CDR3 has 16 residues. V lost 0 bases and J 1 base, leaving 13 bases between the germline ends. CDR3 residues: CASSQEGGDGSYEQYF. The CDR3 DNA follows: TGTGCCAGCAGCCAAGAAGGGGGAGATGGGTCCTACGAGCAGTACTTC.

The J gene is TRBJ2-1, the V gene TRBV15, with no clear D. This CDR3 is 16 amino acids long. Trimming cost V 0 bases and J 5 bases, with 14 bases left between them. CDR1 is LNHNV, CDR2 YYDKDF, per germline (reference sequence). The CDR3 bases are TGTGCCACCAGCAGAGATAGTCTAGGTCTTGACAATGAGCAGTTCTTC. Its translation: CATSRDSLGLDNEQFF. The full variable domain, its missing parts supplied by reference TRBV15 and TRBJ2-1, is DAMVIQNPRYQVTQFGKPVTLSCSQTLNHNVMYWYQQKSSQAPKLLFHYYDKDFNNEADTPDNFQSRRPNTSFCFLDIRSPGLGDTAMYLCATSRDSLGLDNEQFFGPGTRLTVL.

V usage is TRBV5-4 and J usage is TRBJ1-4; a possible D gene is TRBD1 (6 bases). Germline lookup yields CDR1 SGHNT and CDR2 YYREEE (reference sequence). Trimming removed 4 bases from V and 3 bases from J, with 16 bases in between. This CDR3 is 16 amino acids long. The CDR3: CASSPTGGPANEKLFF. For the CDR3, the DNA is TGTGCCAGCAGCCCAACCGGGGGCCCAGCTAATGAAAAACTGTTTTTT.

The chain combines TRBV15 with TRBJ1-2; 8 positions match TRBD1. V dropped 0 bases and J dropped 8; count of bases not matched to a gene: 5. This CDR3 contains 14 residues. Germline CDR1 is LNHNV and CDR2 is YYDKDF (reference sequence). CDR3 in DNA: TGTGCCACCAGCAGAGATGGACAGGGTGAGGGCTACACCTTC. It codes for CATSRDGQGEGYTF.

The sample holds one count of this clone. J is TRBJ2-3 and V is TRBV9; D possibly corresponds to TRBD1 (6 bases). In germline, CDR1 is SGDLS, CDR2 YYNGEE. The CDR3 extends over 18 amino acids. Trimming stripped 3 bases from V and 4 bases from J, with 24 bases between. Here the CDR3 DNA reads TGTGCCAGCAGCGCCTCGGGACAAATACTGAGGAAGGCAGATACGCAGTATTTT. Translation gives CASSASGQILRKADTQYF. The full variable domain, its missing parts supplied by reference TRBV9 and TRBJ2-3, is DSGVTQTPKHLITATGQRVTLRCSPRSGDLSVYWYQQSLDQGLQFLIQYYNGEERAKGNILERFSAQQFPDLHSELNLSSLELGDSALYFCASSASGQILRKADTQYFGPGTRLTVL.

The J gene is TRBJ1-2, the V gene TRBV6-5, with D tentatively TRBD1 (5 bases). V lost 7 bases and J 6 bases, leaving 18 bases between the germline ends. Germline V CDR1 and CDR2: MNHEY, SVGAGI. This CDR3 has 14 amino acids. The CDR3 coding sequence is TGTGCCAGCACCCTCCCGGGTGGACACAATGGCTACACCTTC. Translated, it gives CASTLPGGHNGYTF.

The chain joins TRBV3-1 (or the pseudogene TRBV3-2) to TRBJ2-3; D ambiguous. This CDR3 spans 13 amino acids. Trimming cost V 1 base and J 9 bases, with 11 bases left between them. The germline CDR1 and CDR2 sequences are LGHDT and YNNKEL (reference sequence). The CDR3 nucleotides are TGTGCCAGCAGCCAAGGCCCGGATAAGACGCAGTATTTT. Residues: CASSQGPDKTQYF.

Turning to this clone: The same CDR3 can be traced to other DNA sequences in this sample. The CDR3 loop reads CASSLRTGGDQPQHF. CDR3 DNA sequence: TGTGCCAGCAGCTTAAGGACAGGGGGGGATCAGCCCCAGCATTTT. The rearrangement joins TRBV7-2 to TRBJ1-5; TRBD1 aligns across 10 bases. Germline V gives CDR1 SGHTA, CDR2 FQGNSA. The CDR3 is made up of 15 amino acids. V trimming: 2 bases; J trimming: 5 bases; junction bases outside the gene matches: 3.

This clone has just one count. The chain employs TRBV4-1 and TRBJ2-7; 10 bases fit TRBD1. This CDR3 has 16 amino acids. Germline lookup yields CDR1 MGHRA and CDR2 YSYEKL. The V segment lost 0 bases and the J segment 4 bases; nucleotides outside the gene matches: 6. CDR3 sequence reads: CASSQEGGDRGYEQYF. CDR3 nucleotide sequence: TGCGCCAGCAGCCAAGAGGGGGGGGACAGGGGTTACGAGCAGTACTTC.

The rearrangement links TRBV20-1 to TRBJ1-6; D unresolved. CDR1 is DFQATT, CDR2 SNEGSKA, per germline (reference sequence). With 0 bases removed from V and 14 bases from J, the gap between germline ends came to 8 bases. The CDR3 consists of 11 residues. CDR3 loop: CSARDRRTLHF. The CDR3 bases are TGCAGTGCTAGAGATCGGAGAACCCTCCACTTT.

CDR3 protein: CASSLLREKLFF. Written as DNA, the CDR3 is TGTGCCAGCAGCTTACTTAGGGAAAAACTGTTTTTT. The chain uses TRBV7-6 and TRBJ1-4, with D unresolved. V was shortened by 2 bases and J by 8 bases, with 6 bases between the two germline ends. Looked up from germline, CDR1 is SGHVS and CDR2 is FNYEAQ. CDR3 size: 12 residues.

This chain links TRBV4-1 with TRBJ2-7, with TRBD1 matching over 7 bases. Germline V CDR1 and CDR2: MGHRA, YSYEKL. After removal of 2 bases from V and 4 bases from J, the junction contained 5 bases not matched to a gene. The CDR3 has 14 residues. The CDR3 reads CASSQQDRFYEQYF. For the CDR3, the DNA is TGCGCCAGCAGCCAACAGGACAGGTTTTACGAGCAGTACTTC.

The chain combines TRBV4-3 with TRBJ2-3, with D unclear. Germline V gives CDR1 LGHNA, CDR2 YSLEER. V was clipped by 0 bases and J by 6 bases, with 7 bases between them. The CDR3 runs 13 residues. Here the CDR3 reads CASSQDSGDTQYF. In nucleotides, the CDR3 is TGCGCCAGCAGCCAAGATTCAGGTGATACGCAGTATTTT.

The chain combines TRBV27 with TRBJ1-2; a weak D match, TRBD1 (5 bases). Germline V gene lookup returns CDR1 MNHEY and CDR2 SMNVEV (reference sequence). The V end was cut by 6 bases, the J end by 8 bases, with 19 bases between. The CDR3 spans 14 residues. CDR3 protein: CASSSSGGVGGYTF. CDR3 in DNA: TGTGCCAGCAGCTCCTCCGGAGGGGTTGGGGGCTACACCTTC.

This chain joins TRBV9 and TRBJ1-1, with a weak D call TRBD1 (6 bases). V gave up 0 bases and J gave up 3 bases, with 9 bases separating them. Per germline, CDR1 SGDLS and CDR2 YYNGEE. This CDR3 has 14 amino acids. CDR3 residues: CASSVVGGHTEAFF. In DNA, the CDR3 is TGTGCCAGCAGCGTAGTTGGGGGGCACACTGAAGCTTTCTTT. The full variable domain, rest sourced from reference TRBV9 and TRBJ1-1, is DSGVTQTPKHLITATGQRVTLRCSPRSGDLSVYWYQQSLDQGLQFLIQYYNGEERAKGNILERFSAQQFPDLHSELNLSSLELGDSALYFCASSVVGGHTEAFFGQGTRLTVV.

CDR3 coding DNA: TGTGCCAGAAGCCTGATGGGACAGGGGGCGAGCCAGCCCCAGCATTTT. This sequence encodes CARSLMGQGASQPQHF. This chain links TRBV5-3 with TRBJ1-5; 12 bases are a match to TRBD1. TRBV5-3 is an open reading frame, and its role is uncertain. This CDR3 region has 16 residues. With 4 bases clipped from V and 7 bases from J, the junction kept 9 bases outside the gene matches.

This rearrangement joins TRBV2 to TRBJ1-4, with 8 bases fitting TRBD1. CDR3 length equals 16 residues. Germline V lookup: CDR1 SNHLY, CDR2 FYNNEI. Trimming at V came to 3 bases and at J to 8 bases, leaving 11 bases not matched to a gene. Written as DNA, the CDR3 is TGTGCCAGCAGTGAGCGACAGGGGCGTCCTACCGAAAAACTGTTTTTT. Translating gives CASSERQGRPTEKLFF.

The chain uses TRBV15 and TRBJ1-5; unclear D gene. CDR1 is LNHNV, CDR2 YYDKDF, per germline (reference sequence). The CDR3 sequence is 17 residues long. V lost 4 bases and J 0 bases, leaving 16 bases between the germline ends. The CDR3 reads CATSISLGYYSNQPQHF. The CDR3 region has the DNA TGTGCCACCAGCATAAGTTTGGGGTATTATAGCAATCAGCCCCAGCATTTT.

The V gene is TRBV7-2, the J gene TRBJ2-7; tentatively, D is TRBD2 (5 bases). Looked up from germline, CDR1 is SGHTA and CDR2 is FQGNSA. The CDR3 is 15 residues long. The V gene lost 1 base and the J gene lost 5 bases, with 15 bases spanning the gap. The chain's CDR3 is CASSLGAGMAHEQYF. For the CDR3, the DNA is TGTGCCAGCAGCTTAGGGGCCGGGATGGCCCACGAGCAGTACTTC.

CDR3: CASAGQNNSPLHF. CDR3 bases: TGTGCCAGCGCGGGGCAAAACAATTCACCCCTCCACTTT. The rearrangement uses TRBV6-5 and TRBJ1-6, with D maybe TRBD1 (5 bases). There are 13 residues in the CDR3. CDR1 is MNHEY, CDR2 SVGAGI, per germline. V lost 8 bases and J lost 7, with 12 bases in between.

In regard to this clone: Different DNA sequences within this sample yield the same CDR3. The CDR3 DNA reads TGTGCCTCCCGATCTGGAAACACCATATATTTT. Amino acids: CASRSGNTIYF. The J gene is TRBJ1-3, the V gene TRBV19; D ambiguous. The CDR3 sequence is 11 residues long. In germline, CDR1 is LNHDA, CDR2 SQIVND (reference sequence). The V and J ends lost 11 bases and 1 base respectively, with 6 bases between them.

CDR3 bases: TGCGCCAGCAGCTTGAGGCCAGGGGGCGTCGAAAAACTGTTTTTT. Translating gives CASSLRPGGVEKLFF. The chain links TRBV5-1 to TRBJ1-4, with 8 bases matching TRBD1. Germline-derived CDR1 and CDR2 are SGHRS and YFSETQ. The V gene end was trimmed by 1 base and the J gene end by 8 bases; junction bases not matched to a gene: 7. The CDR3 is 15 residues long.